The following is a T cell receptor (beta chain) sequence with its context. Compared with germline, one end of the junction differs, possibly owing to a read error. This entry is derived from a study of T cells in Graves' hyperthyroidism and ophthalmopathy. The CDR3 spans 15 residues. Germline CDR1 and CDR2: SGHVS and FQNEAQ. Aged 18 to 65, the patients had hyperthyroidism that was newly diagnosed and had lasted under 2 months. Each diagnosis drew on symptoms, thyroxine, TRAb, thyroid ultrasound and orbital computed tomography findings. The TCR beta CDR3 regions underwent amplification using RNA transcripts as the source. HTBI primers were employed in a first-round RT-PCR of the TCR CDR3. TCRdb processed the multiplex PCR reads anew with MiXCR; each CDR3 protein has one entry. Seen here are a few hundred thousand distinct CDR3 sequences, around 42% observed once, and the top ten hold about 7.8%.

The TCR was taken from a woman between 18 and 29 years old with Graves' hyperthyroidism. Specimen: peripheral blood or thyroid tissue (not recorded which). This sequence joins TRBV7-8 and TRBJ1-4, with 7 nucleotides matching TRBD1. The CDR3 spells CASSQGTGEGEKLFF. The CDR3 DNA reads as TGCGCCAGCAGCCAAGGTACAGGGGAGGGGGAAAAACTGTTTTTT. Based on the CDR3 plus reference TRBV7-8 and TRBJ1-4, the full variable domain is GAGVSQSPRYKVAKRGQDVALRCDPISGHVSLFWYQQALGQGPEFLTYFQNEAQLDKSGLPSDRFFAERPEGSVSTLKIQRTQQEDSAVYLCASSQGTGEGEKLFFGSGTQLSVL.